Presented here are 9 T cell receptor beta chains from one specimen sequenced in a study of T cells in Graves' hyperthyroidism and ophthalmopathy. TCR beta CDR3 sequences were amplified from RNA transcripts. Primed by the HTBI set, a first-round RT-PCR was run on the TCR CDR3. Each CDR3 protein is one row after TCRdb ran MiXCR on the multiplex PCR reads. Altogether about 560,000 distinct CDR3 sequences are present, approximately 15% being singletons, with the ten largest covering 18%. The sample was blood. Receptors were obtained from a woman aged 18-35 years with Graves' hyperthyroidism.

At least ten counts were recorded for this clonotype. The J gene is TRBJ2-5, the V gene TRBV28, with 7 bases identical to TRBD1. The germline V gene has CDR1 MDHEN and CDR2 SYDVKM. The ends lost 5 bases at V and 7 bases at J; junction bases unmatched: 7. The CDR3 is made up of 13 amino acids. This CDR3 reads CASSTTGPVTQYF. The CDR3 nucleotides are TGTGCCAGCAGTACGACAGGGCCTGTGACCCAGTACTTC.

Concerning this clonotype itself: A single base separates this from a much larger clone, so it may be a read error. This chain joins TRBV5-1 and TRBJ2-3; D assignment may be TRBD1 or TRBD2 (6 bases each). The CDR3 extends over 16 amino acids. The germline CDR1 and CDR2 sequences are SGHRS and YFSETQ. CDR3 residues: CASSLAEGGRADKQYF. CDR3 coding DNA: TGCGCCAGCAGCTTGGCGGAAGGGGGGCGCGCAGATAAGCAGTATTTT.

In its sample, this clonotype was seen a few times. The V call is TRBV20-1, the J call TRBJ2-3; 10 bases agree with TRBD2. Trimming took 2 bases from V and 6 from J; bases not matched to a gene: 5. Germline CDR1 is DFQATT and CDR2 is SNEGSKA (reference sequence). The CDR3 spans 14 residues. CDR3 coding DNA: TGCAGTGCTAGACCCGGGACTAGCGTGGATACGCAGTATTTT. Translating it yields CSARPGTSVDTQYF.

The table lists this clonotype with many counts. The chain uses TRBV7-9 and TRBJ2-2; the match to TRBD2 covers 10 bases. The CDR3 is made up of 18 amino acids. V lost 5 bases, J lost 4 bases, and 13 bases stayed unmatched. Germline lookup yields CDR1 SEHNR and CDR2 FQNEAQ (reference sequence). The CDR3 DNA follows: TGTGCCAGCAGCGAACAATTTCTAGCGGGAGAGAGCACCGGGGAGCTGTTTTTT. Amino acid sequence: CASSEQFLAGESTGELFF.

J is TRBJ2-5 and V is TRBV19; D call uncertain. CDR3 size: 14 residues. Trimming removed 9 bases at V and 0 bases at J, with 14 bases between. Germline V gene lookup returns CDR1 LNHDA and CDR2 SQIVND (reference sequence). This CDR3 is CASKRRMYQETQYF. CDR3 sequence (DNA): TGTGCCAGCAAACGGAGAATGTACCAAGAGACCCAGTACTTC.

As concerns this clonotype: At one end, the junction sequence differs from germline, possibly due to a read error. The genes are TRBV5-1 and TRBJ2-7; D uncertain. CDR3 length: 12 residues. CDR1 SGHRS and CDR2 YFSETQ come from the germline V gene. CDR3 in DNA: TGCGCCAGCAGCTTGGGGTCCTACGAGCTGTACTTC. Translated, it gives CASSLGSYELYF.

This clonotype was recorded many times. The genes are TRBV7-2 and TRBJ2-1; 7 nucleotides align to TRBD2. CDR1 is SGHTA, CDR2 FQGNSA, per germline. CDR3 size: 16 residues. The V and J ends lost 0 bases and 0 bases, in that order; junction bases with no gene match: 2. CDR3 residues: CASSLAPGGSYNEQFF. Written as DNA, the CDR3 is TGTGCCAGCAGCTTAGCACCGGGGGGCTCCTACAATGAGCAGTTCTTC.

This clonotype was seen ten or more times. J is TRBJ1-4 and V is TRBV3-1, with D tentatively TRBD1 (5 bases). Trimming stripped 4 bases from V and 1 base from J, with 10 bases between. This CDR3 has 15 residues. Germline values: CDR1 LGHDT, CDR2 YNNKEL (reference sequence). In DNA, the CDR3 is TGTGCCAGCAGCCTTCTGGGGGTAACTAATGAAAAACTGTTTTTT. This sequence encodes CASSLLGVTNEKLFF.

This clonotype occurred a few times. The rearrangement joins TRBV7-3 to TRBJ1-2, with TRBD1 matching over 8 bases. CDR1 and CDR2 (germline): SGHTA, FQGTGA. J lost 3 bases, V lost 0 bases, and 12 bases had no gene match. The CDR3 loop spans 18 amino acids. The CDR3 DNA follows: TGTGCCAGCAGCTTAACGCTACGGACAGGGCGGATGGACTATGGCTACACCTTC. This encodes CASSLTLRTGRMDYGYTF.